This TCR beta chain was identified in a study of blood T cell repertoires in COVID-19. Trimming left V 5 bases short and J 3 bases short, with 16 bases between. The CDR3 loop spans 16 amino acids. CDR1 MNHEY and CDR2 SMNVEV come from the germline V gene (reference sequence). The protocol was immunoSEQ multiplex PCR, while the TCRdb copy is restricted to in-frame clones and leaves out a portion. The sample shows approximately 94,000 clones, 85% to 90% of them seen only once. The TCR originated in a human donor in a cohort sampled during active COVID-19. The sequencing sample was made of peripheral blood. The J gene is TRBJ1-4, the V gene TRBV27, with D tentatively TRBD1 (5 bases). The CDR3 spells CASSPHRGMANEKLFF. The CDR3 bases are TGTGCCAGCAGTCCTCACCGGGGGATGGCTAATGAAAAACTGTTTTTT.